A single sample gave rise to the 17 T cell receptor beta chains below, sequenced in a study of CD8 T cells in Susac syndrome. When the RNA was reverse transcribed, random hexamers were used with an input of roughly 0.45 to 1 ug. TCRdb re-analysed the immunoSEQ multiplex PCR reads in MiXCR, keeping a single row per CDR3 protein. The table includes around 200,000 distinct CDR3 sequences, 85% to 95% detected once. The sample was CD8+ T cells from PBMCs. All receptors derive from a human donor with Susac syndrome.

This chain uses TRBV3-1 with TRBJ2-7; tentatively, D is TRBD1 (6 bases). This CDR3 contains 13 residues. V lost 8 bases and J lost 3, with 14 bases in between. The germline V gene encodes CDR1 LGHDT and CDR2 YNNKEL (reference sequence). The CDR3 here is CASHAGDYYEQYF. Written as DNA, the CDR3 is TGTGCCAGCCACGCAGGGGATTACTACGAGCAGTACTTC.

This clonotype came up once. The chain links TRBV7-9 to TRBJ1-2; no clear D gene. V lost 6 bases and J lost 1, with 9 bases in between. CDR3 length equals 13 residues. Germline V gene lookup returns CDR1 SEHNR and CDR2 FQNEAQ (reference sequence). The chain's CDR3 is CASRFEDNYGYTF. DNA for the CDR3: TGTGCCAGCAGGTTTGAGGATAACTATGGCTACACCTTC.

V and J are TRBV7-2 and TRBJ2-1; maybe TRBD2 (6 bases). V was shortened by 2 bases and J by 6 bases, with 20 bases between the two germline ends. CDR1 is SGHTA, CDR2 FQGNSA, per germline. This CDR3 has 17 residues. CDR3 coding DNA: TGTGCCAGCAGCTTAAGCGGGTATCGTAGACCAACCAATGAGCAGTTCTTC. Protein: CASSLSGYRRPTNEQFF.

This sequence joins TRBV5-6 and TRBJ2-3, with 8 bases that match TRBD2. CDR3 length equals 18 residues. Trimming took 0 bases from V and 4 from J; bases not matched to a gene: 13. Germline V lookup: CDR1 SGHDT, CDR2 YYEEEE. CDR3 in amino acids: CASSLVQRGQRGADTQYF. In DNA form, the CDR3 reads TGTGCCAGCAGCTTGGTGCAGCGGGGGCAGCGGGGCGCAGATACGCAGTATTTT.

The CDR3 nucleotides read TGTGCCAGCAGTTACCCGGGATTGGAGGGCTACACCTTC. This gives the protein CASSYPGLEGYTF. The rearrangement links TRBV6-6 to TRBJ1-2; no clear D. Germline values: CDR1 MNHNY, CDR2 SVGAGI (reference sequence). This CDR3 is 13 amino acids long. V was cut by 2 bases and J by 8 bases, with 12 bases left in between.

The V and J genes are TRBV12-3 or TRBV12-4 and TRBJ2-1, with D perhaps TRBD1 or TRBD2 (5 bases each). This CDR3 comprises 15 residues. Trimming took off 2 bases at V and 7 bases at J, with 15 bases between the two ends. The CDR3 spells CASSLLTSRGNEQFF. Here the CDR3 DNA reads TGTGCCAGCAGTTTACTCACTAGTAGGGGAAATGAGCAGTTCTTC.

The chain uses TRBV27 and TRBJ2-2, with no clear D. Germline assignment: CDR1 MNHEY and CDR2 SMNVEV (reference sequence). Trimming left V 5 bases short and J 0 bases short, with 7 bases between. The CDR3 length is 14 residues. The CDR3 reads CASSTIANTGELFF. The CDR3, as DNA: TGTGCCAGCAGTACGATCGCGAACACCGGGGAGCTGTTTTTT.

The V gene is TRBV6-5, the J gene TRBJ1-1, with D hard to call. Trimming took 6 bases from V and 2 from J, leaving 4 bases between them. From germline, CDR1 is MNHEY and CDR2 SVGAGI. CDR3 size: 11 residues. CDR3 DNA: TGTGCCAGCAGGGATAACACTGAAGCTTTCTTT. Residues: CASRDNTEAFF.

This chain joins TRBV15 and TRBJ2-7; no clear D. The CDR3 consists of 13 residues. Germline V gene sequence: CDR1 LNHNV, CDR2 YYDKDF (reference sequence). Trimming left V 0 bases short and J 0 bases short, with 3 bases between. In DNA, the CDR3 is TGTGCCACCAGCAGAGAAAACTCCTACGAGCAGTACTTC. Protein sequence: CATSRENSYEQYF.

The genes are TRBV7-2 and TRBJ2-1; 10 bases agree with TRBD1. V was clipped by 4 bases and J by 6 bases; unmatched bases: 6. CDR1 is SGHTA and CDR2 is FQGNSA in the germline V gene. The CDR3 runs 15 residues. CDR3 coding DNA: TGTGCCAGCAGCTACCGGGGGACAGGGGTCAATGAGCAGTTCTTC. Amino acid sequence: CASSYRGTGVNEQFF.

The V and J genes are TRBV9 and TRBJ1-4; no clear D gene. Per the germline V gene, CDR1 is SGDLS and CDR2 is YYNGEE. Trimming took 0 bases from V and 12 from J, leaving 12 bases between them. This CDR3 spans 13 amino acids. DNA for the CDR3: TGTGCCAGCAGCGTAGGGTGGGGTGCAGAACTGTTTTTT. Residues: CASSVGWGAELFF. The variable domain in full, completed from reference TRBV9 and TRBJ1-4, reads DSGVTQTPKHLITATGQRVTLRCSPRSGDLSVYWYQQSLDQGLQFLIQYYNGEERAKGNILERFSAQQFPDLHSELNLSSLELGDSALYFCASSVGWGAELFFGSGTQLSVL.

The chain is built from TRBV6-6 and TRBJ2-1; D gene uncertain. Between the trimmed V and J ends, which lost 6 bases and 6 bases, there was a span of 3 bases. This CDR3 has 10 residues. Germline CDR1 reads MNHNY; CDR2 reads SVGAGI (reference sequence). CDR3 nucleotide sequence: TGTGCCAGCAGCCCCAATGAGCAGTTCTTC. Amino acids: CASSPNEQFF.

This clonotype was seen more than once but under ten times. The chain employs TRBV12-3 or TRBV12-4 and TRBJ1-2; no reliable D call. This CDR3 has 14 residues. Trimming took off 3 bases at V and 0 bases at J, with 8 bases between the two ends. The CDR3 loop reads CASSLRETNYGYTF. CDR3 in DNA: TGTGCCAGCAGTTTGAGGGAGACTAACTATGGCTACACCTTC.

Only one count was recorded for this clonotype. The genes are TRBV15 and TRBJ1-5; the D gene is possibly TRBD1 (6 bases). V was pared by 0 bases and J by 3 bases, with 12 bases between. The germline V gene has CDR1 LNHNV and CDR2 YYDKDF (reference sequence). This CDR3 has 16 residues. DNA of the CDR3: TGTGCCACCAGCAGAGATGGGGGGGCGATCAATCAGCCCCAGCATTTT. Encoded protein: CATSRDGGAINQPQHF.

The chain links TRBV30 to TRBJ2-7; 10 positions agree with TRBD2. The CDR3 extends over 11 amino acids. Looked up from germline, CDR1 is GTSNPN and CDR2 is SVGIG (reference sequence). With V trimmed by 5 bases and J by 6 bases, 1 base remained unmatched. The DNA for the CDR3 is TGTGCCTGGGCTAGCGGGGGCGAGCAGTACTTC. Translated: CAWASGGEQYF.

This sequence joins TRBV27 and TRBJ1-2; a possible D gene is TRBD1 (6 bases). This CDR3 contains 13 residues. The V gene's germline CDR1 is MNHEY and CDR2 SMNVEV (reference sequence). V was clipped by 5 bases and J by 8 bases, with 15 bases between them. Here the CDR3 reads CASSAGQRGGYTF. The CDR3 nucleotides are TGTGCCAGCAGTGCCGGACAGAGAGGCGGCTACACCTTC.

The chain uses TRBV6-1 and TRBJ2-5, with 8 bases matching TRBD2. This CDR3 is built from 16 residues. V dropped 7 bases and J dropped 1; count of bases not matched to a gene: 11. Germline CDR1 reads MNHNS; CDR2 reads SASEGT. CDR3 region: CASIRLGGEVQETQYF. The CDR3 DNA reads TGTGCCAGCATCCGACTCGGGGGGGAAGTCCAAGAGACCCAGTACTTC.